This T cell receptor (beta chain) came from a study of blood T cell repertoires in COVID-19. Whole-study context: Collection of acute and convalescent COVID-19 samples took place in the United States, Italy and Spain. T cells, B-cell-depleted T cells, or PBMCs supplied cDNA or gDNA.

Authors' data handling: Amplifying reference gene primers gave estimates of nucleated cell counts. Here immunoSEQ multiplex PCR was the method, and the copy in TCRdb shows in-frame clones only, minus some. V, J and clone size derive from that table, while D and trimming were established from the DNA sequence. This table has about 13,000 clones, about 76% appearing once. V lost 4 bases and J 0 bases, leaving 11 bases between the germline ends. Germline V gene lookup returns CDR1 SNHLY and CDR2 FYNNEI. This CDR3 is 15 amino acids long. The sequenced material came from peripheral blood. The gene calls are TRBV2 and TRBJ2-3; D possibly corresponds to TRBD2 (6 bases). This sequence originates from a woman aged 80 or over with acute or convalescent COVID-19. CDR3 coding DNA: TGTGCCAGCAGTGCCCCGCGGGGCAGCACAGATACGCAGTATTTT. Translated: CASSAPRGSTDTQYF. Full variable domain (remainder filled in from reference TRBV2 and TRBJ2-3): EPEVTQTPSHQVTQMGQEVILRCVPISNHLYFYWYRQILGQKVEFLVSFYNNEISEKSEIFDDQFSVERPDGSNFTLKIRSTKLEDSAMYFCASSAPRGSTDTQYFGPGTRLTVL.